This entry is about one TCR beta chain. Its target is unknown. The sample is drawn from a study of shared clonotypes between healthy human individuals. The overall study: Each donor contributed plates that comprised three CD4 naive, three CD4 memory, two CD8 naive and one CD8 memory.

CD45RO-negative cells were positively selected for CCR7, leaving out terminally differentiated effector memory CD45RA+ cells. The authors split each subset's genomic DNA evenly across several immunoSEQ plates. The table came from immunoSEQ multiplex PCR; TCRdb's copy has only in-frame clones and leaves some out. The data contain about 1,900,000 clones, just under 95% of them singletons. Germline-derived CDR1 and CDR2 are MNHEY and SVGAGI. The CDR3 contains 15 residues. V lost 3 bases and J 5 bases, leaving 14 bases between the germline ends. The study's findings and limits: The authors expected sequencing depth to affect clonotype sharing among donors. Among non-shared clonotypes, generation probabilities were lower than among those shared by all four donors.

The sequenced sample consisted of naive CD8+ T cells sorted from blood. The TCR was taken from a man aged 18 to 29 in good health. V usage is TRBV6-5 and J usage is TRBJ2-1, with D possibly TRBD2 on 6 matching bases. The CDR3 here is CASSYYRERDNEQFF. In nucleotides, the CDR3 is TGTGCCAGCAGTTATTATCGGGAGAGGGACAATGAGCAGTTCTTC.